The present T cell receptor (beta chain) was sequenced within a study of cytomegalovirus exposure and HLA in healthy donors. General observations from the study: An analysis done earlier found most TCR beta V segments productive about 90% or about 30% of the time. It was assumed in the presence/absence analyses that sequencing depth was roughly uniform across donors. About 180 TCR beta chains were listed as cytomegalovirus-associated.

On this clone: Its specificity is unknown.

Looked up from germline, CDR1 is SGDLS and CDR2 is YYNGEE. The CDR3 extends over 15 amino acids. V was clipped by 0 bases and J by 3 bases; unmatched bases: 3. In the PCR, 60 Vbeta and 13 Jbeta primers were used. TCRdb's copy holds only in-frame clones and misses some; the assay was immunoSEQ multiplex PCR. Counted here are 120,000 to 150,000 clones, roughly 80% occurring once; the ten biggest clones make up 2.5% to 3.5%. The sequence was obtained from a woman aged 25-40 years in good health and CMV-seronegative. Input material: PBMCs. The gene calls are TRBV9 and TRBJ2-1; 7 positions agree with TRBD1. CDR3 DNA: TGTGCCAGCAGCGTAGCGGCAGGGGGCTACAATGAGCAGTTCTTC. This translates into CASSVAAGGYNEQFF.